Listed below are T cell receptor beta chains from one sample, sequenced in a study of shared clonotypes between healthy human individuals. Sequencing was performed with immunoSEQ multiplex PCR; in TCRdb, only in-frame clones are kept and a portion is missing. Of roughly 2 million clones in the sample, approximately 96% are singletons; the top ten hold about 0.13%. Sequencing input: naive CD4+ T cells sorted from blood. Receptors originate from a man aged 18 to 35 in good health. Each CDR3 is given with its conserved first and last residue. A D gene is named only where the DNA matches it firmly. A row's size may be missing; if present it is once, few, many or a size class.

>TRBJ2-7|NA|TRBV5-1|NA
CASSFRGAHEQYF
TGCGCCAGCAGCTTTCGGGGGGCCCACGAGCAGTACTTC
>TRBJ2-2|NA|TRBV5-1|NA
CASSSGPFSLAGELFF
TGCGCCAGCAGTTCCGGACCGTTCTCACTGGCCGGGGAGCTGTTTTTT
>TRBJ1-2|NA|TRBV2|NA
CASGPQGRYYGYTF
TGTGCCAGCGGGCCCCAGGGGCGGTACTATGGCTACACCTTC
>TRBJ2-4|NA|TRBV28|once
CASRLGSGVGKNIQYF
TGTGCCAGCAGACTTGGGTCCGGGGTCGGCAAAAACATTCAGTACTTC
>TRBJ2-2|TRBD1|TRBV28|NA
CASSFWTGHNTGELFF
TGTGCCAGCAGTTTTTGGACAGGCCACAACACCGGGGAGCTGTTTTTT
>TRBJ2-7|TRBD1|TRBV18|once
CASSPLGQGAGEQYF
TGTGCCAGCTCACCACTTGGACAGGGGGCAGGTGAGCAGTACTTC
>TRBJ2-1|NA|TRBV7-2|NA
CASSWDLGLEQFF
TGTGCCAGCAGCTGGGATCTAGGACTCGAGCAGTTCTTC
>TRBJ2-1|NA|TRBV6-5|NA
CASSFQSSSYNEQFF
TGTGCCAGCAGTTTCCAGTCGAGCTCCTACAATGAGCAGTTCTTC
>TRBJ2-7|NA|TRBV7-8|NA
CASSSPTGTSSYEQYF
TGTGCCAGCAGCTCCCCTACCGGGACATCGTCCTACGAGCAGTACTTC
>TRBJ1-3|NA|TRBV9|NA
CASGGRADTIYF
TGTGCCAGCGGGGGCAGGGCGGACACCATATATTTT
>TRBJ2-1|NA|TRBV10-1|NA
CASSESVQRLEQFF
TGCGCCAGCAGTGAGTCTGTTCAGCGCCTCGAGCAGTTCTTC
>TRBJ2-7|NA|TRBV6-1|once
CASRYWDNSYEQYF
TGTGCCAGCAGGTATTGGGACAACTCCTACGAGCAGTACTTC
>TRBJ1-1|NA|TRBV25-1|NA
CASSESGNTEAFF
TGTGCCAGCAGTGAATCCGGGAACACTGAAGCTTTCTTT
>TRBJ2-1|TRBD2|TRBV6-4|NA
CASSLVREGEQFF
TGTGCCAGCAGCCTCGTGAGGGAGGGTGAGCAGTTCTTC
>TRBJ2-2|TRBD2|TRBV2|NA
CASRRTASGTNTGELFF
TGTGCCAGCAGGCGGACGGCTAGCGGGACGAACACCGGGGAGCTGTTTTTT
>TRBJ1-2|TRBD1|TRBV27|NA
CASSRTGGRVYGYTF
TGTGCCAGCAGCCGGACAGGGGGTCGTGTCTATGGCTACACCTTC
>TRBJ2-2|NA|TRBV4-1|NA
CASSQGGALGTGELFF
TGCGCCAGCAGCCAAGGGGGAGCCTTAGGCACCGGGGAGCTGTTTTTT
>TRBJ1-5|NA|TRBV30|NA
CACSRRGNQPQHF
TGTGCCTGCTCCCGGCGGGGAAATCAGCCCCAGCATTTT
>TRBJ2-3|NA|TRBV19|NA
CASNFGGLTSTDTQYF
TGTGCCAGTAACTTCGGAGGACTGACTAGCACAGATACGCAGTATTTT
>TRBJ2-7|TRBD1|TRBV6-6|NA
CASSQRQGKCTYEQYF
TGTGCCAGCAGCCAACGACAGGGTAAGTGTACGTACGAGCAGTACTTC
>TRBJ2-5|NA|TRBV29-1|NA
CSVERGAGETQYF
TGCAGCGTTGAACGGGGGGCGGGAGAGACCCAGTACTTC
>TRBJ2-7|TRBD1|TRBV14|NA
CASSPIPGQGPRAYEQYF
TGTGCCAGCAGCCCGATCCCGGGACAGGGGCCTCGGGCCTACGAGCAGTACTTC
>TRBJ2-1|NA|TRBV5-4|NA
CASTIPGGHNEQFF
TGTGCCAGCACTATCCCGGGGGGCCACAATGAGCAGTTCTTC
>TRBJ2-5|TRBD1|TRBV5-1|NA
CASSVGQTLETQYF
TGCGCCAGCAGCGTGGGACAGACTTTAGAGACCCAGTACTTC
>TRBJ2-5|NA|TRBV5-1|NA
CASSNSDGQETQYF
TGCGCCAGCAGCAACAGCGATGGCCAAGAGACCCAGTACTTC
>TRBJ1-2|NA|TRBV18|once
CASSPPGQFGYTF
TGTGCCAGCTCACCACCTGGACAGTTTGGCTACACCTTC
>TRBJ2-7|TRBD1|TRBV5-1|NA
CASSLGQGMWEQYF
TGCGCCAGCAGCTTGGGACAGGGGATGTGGGAGCAGTACTTC
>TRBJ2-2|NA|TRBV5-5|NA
CASSLAVWDGELFF
TGTGCCAGCAGCTTGGCCGTTTGGGACGGGGAGCTGTTTTTT
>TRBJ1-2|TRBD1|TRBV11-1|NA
CASSWGQEGYGYTF
TGTGCCAGCAGCTGGGGACAGGAAGGCTATGGCTACACCTTC
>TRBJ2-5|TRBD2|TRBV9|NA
CASSVATSGGQETQYF
TGTGCCAGCAGCGTAGCCACTAGCGGGGGTCAAGAGACCCAGTACTTC
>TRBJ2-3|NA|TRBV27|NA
CASSSLGSSTDTQYF
TGTGCCAGCAGTTCCCTAGGTTCTAGCACAGATACGCAGTATTTT
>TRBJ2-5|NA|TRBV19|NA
CASSWGSQETQYF
TGTGCCAGTAGCTGGGGCAGCCAAGAGACCCAGTACTTC
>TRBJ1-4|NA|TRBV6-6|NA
CASKIGTATNEKLFF
TGTGCCAGCAAAATAGGGACTGCAACTAATGAAAAACTGTTTTTT
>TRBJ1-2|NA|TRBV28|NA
CASSSPGESYGYTF
TGTGCCAGCAGTTCACCCGGGGAAAGTTATGGCTACACCTTC
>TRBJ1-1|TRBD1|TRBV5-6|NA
CASSLGRGRTEAFF
TGTGCCAGCAGCTTGGGTAGGGGGCGGACTGAAGCTTTCTTT
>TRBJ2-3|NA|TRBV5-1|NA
CASSEGLSSDTQYF
TGCGCCAGCAGCGAGGGTCTTAGCTCAGATACGCAGTATTTT
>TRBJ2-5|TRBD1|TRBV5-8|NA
CASSLAAGQGVRETQYF
TGTGCCAGCAGCTTGGCCGCTGGACAGGGGGTCCGAGAGACCCAGTACTTC
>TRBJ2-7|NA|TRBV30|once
CAWTRVVSKYEQYF
TGTGCCTGGACAAGGGTTGTGTCTAAATACGAGCAGTACTTC
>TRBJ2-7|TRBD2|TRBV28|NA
CASSITSGRYEQYF
TGTGCCAGCAGTATTACTAGCGGGAGATACGAGCAGTACTTC
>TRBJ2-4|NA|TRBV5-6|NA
CASSLRASERENIQYF
TGTGCCAGCAGCCTTAGGGCTAGCGAGAGGGAGAACATTCAGTACTTC
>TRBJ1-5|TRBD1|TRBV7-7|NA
CASSFHPGTGNNQPQHF
TGTGCTAGCAGCTTTCACCCGGGGACAGGAAACAATCAGCCCCAGCATTTT
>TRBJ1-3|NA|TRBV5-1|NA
CASSDQGALRDTIYF
TGCGCCAGCAGCGACCAGGGCGCTCTTAGAGACACCATATATTTT
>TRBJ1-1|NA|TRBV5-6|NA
CASSLAGEAFF
TGTGCCAGCAGCTTGGCAGGCGAAGCTTTCTTT
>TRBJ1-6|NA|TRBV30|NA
CAWGLSSYNSPLHF
TGTGCCTGGGGATTAAGCTCCTATAATTCACCCCTCCACTTT
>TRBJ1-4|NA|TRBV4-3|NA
CASSQVVGHPRGLFF
TGCGCCAGCAGCCAAGTCGTCGGACACCCTCGCGGTCTGTTTTTT
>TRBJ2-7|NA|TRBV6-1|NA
CASEGGTGNSYEQYF
TGTGCCAGCGAAGGTGGCACAGGGAACTCCTACGAGCAGTACTTC
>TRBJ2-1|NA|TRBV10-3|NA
CAISDPQYNEQFF
TGTGCCATCAGCGACCCCCAATACAATGAGCAGTTCTTC
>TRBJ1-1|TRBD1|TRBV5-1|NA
CASSRPTGTNTEAFF
TGCGCCAGCAGCCGGCCGACAGGGACTAACACTGAAGCTTTCTTT